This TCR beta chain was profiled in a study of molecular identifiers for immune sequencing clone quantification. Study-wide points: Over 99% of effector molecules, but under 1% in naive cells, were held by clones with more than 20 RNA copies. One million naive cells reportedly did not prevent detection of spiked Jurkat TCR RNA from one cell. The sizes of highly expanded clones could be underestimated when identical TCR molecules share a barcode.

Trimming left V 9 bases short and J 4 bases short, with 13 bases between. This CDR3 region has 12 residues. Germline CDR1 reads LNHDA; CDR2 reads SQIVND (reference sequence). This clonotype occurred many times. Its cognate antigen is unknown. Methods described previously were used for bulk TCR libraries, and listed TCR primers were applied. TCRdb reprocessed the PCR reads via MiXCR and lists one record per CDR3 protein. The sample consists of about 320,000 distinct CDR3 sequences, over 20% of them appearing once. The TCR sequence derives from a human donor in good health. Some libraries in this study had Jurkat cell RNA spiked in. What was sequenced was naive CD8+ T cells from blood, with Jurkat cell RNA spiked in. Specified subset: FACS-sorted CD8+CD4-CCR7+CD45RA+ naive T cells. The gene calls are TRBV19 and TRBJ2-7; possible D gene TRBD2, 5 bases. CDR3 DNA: TGTGCCAGCAGCCCGGGATTTTACGAGCAGTACTTC. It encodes CASSPGFYEQYF.